The 6 T cell receptor beta chains in this list originate from one sample, sequenced in a study of cytomegalovirus exposure and HLA in healthy donors. Sequenced by immunoSEQ multiplex PCR; TCRdb stores in-frame clones only, minus some. The sample holds 130,000 to 150,000 clones, about nine tenths seen once. Material for sequencing was PBMCs. Receptor source: a man between 18 and 35 years old in good health and CMV-seropositive.

The V gene is TRBV6-6, the J gene TRBJ2-1; perhaps TRBD1 as D (6 bases). V lost 7 bases and J 1 base, leaving 17 bases between the germline ends. Germline lookup yields CDR1 MNHNY and CDR2 SVGAGI (reference sequence). The CDR3 length is 16 residues. The CDR3 DNA reads as TGTGCCAGCACCTACAGGGCAGAGGTTTCCTACAATGAGCAGTTCTTC. Its protein product is CASTYRAEVSYNEQFF.

This clone was picked up one time. The chain uses TRBV6-6 and TRBJ2-7; unclear D gene. Germline-derived CDR1 and CDR2 are MNHNY and SVGAGI (reference sequence). CDR3 length: 13 residues. With 5 bases removed from V and 0 bases from J, the gap between germline ends came to 8 bases. The CDR3 protein is CASSGSSSYEQYF. The CDR3 DNA is TGTGCCAGCAGTGGCAGTTCCTCCTACGAGCAGTACTTC.

The chain is built from TRBV2 and TRBJ1-1, with unresolved D. Germline V gene lookup returns CDR1 SNHLY and CDR2 FYNNEI. The V gene lost 5 bases and the J gene lost 0 bases, with 10 bases spanning the gap. This CDR3 has 14 amino acids. The DNA of the CDR3 is TGTGCCAGCAGTTTATCGACACTGAACACTGAAGCTTTCTTT. This codes for CASSLSTLNTEAFF. The full variable domain, rest sourced from reference TRBV2 and TRBJ1-1, is EPEVTQTPSHQVTQMGQEVILRCVPISNHLYFYWYRQILGQKVEFLVSFYNNEISEKSEIFDDQFSVERPDGSNFTLKIRSTKLEDSAMYFCASSLSTLNTEAFFGQGTRLTVV.

J is TRBJ1-2 and V is TRBV7-9; no clear D. CDR3 length equals 11 residues. The germline CDR1 and CDR2 sequences are SEHNR and FQNEAQ (reference sequence). Trimming removed 5 bases from V and 6 bases from J, with 7 bases in between. CDR3 DNA: TGTGCCAGCAGCCTAGTCGATGGCTACACCTTC. Translation gives CASSLVDGYTF.

V is TRBV2 and J is TRBJ1-1, with D uncertain. Trimming took 7 bases from V and 3 from J, leaving 21 bases between them. In germline, CDR1 is SNHLY, CDR2 FYNNEI. This CDR3 spans 16 amino acids. CDR3 amino acids: CASILQTLGSDTEAFF. CDR3 DNA: TGTGCCAGCATCTTACAGACGTTGGGGAGTGACACTGAAGCTTTCTTT.

The chain has TRBV6-5 and TRBJ1-2, with D maybe TRBD1 (5 bases). The V gene's germline CDR1 is MNHEY and CDR2 SVGAGI. There are 14 residues in the CDR3. Deletions cut 2 bases from V and 6 bases from J, with 13 bases between. The CDR3 sequence is CASSYQEGQNGYTF. The DNA for the CDR3 is TGTGCCAGCAGTTACCAGGAGGGGCAAAATGGCTACACCTTC.